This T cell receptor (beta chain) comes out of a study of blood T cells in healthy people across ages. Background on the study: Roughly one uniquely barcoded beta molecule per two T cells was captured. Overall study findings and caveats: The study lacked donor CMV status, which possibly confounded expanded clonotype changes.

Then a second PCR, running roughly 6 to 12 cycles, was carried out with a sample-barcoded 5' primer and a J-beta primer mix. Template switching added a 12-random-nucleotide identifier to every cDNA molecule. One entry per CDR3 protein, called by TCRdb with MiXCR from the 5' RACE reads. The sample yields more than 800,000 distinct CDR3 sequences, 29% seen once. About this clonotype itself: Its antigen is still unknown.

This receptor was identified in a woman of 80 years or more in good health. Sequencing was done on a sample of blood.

CDR3 DNA sequence: TGTGCCAGCAGGGGTTGGGTCAGAGCCTACGAGCAGTATTTT. Protein: CASRGWVRAYEQYF. The V and J genes are TRBV12-3 or TRBV12-4 and TRBJ2-7, with D unresolved. The J call may be wrong; the DNA end is better matched by TRBJ2-3. The CDR3 is made up of 14 amino acids.